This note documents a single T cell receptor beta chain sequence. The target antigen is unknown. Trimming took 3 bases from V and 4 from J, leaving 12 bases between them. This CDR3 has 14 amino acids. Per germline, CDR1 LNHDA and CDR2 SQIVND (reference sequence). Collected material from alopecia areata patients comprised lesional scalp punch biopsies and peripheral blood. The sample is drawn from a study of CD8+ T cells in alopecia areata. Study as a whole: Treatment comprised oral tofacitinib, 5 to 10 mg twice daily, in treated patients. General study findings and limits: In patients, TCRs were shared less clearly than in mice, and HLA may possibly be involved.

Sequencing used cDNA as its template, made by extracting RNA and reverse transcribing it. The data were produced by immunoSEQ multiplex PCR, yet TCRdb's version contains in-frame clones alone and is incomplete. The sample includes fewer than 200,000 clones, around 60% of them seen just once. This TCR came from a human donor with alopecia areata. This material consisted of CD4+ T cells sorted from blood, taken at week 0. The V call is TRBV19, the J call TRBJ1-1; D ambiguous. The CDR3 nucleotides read TGTGCCAGTAGTATTCGGGCGTCGGGCACTGAAGCTTTCTTT. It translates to CASSIRASGTEAFF.